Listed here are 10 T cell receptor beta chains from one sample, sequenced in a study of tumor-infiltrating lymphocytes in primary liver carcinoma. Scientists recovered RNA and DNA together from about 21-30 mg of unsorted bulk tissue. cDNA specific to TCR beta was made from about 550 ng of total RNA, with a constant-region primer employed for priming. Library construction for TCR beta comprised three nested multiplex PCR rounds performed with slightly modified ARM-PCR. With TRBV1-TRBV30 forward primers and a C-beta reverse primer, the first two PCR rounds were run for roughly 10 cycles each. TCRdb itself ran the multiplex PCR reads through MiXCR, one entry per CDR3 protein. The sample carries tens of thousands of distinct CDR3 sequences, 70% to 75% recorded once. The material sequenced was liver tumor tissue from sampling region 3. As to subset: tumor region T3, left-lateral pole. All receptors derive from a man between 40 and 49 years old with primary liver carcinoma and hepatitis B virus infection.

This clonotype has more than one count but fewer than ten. As DNA, the CDR3 is TGCAGTGCTTGGGGCCCACAGGGGCTTGGAGGCAATGAGCAGTTCTTC. Translating gives CSAWGPQGLGGNEQFF. This chain joins TRBV20-1 and TRBJ2-1, with TRBD1 matching 7 bases. CDR1 is DFQATT, CDR2 SNEGSKA, per germline (reference sequence). V trimming: 5 bases; J trimming: 6 bases; junction bases outside the gene matches: 16. The CDR3 is 16 residues long.

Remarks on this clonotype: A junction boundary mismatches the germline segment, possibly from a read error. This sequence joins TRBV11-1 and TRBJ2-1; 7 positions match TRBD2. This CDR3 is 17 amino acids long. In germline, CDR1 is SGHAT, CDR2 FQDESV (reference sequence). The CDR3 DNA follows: TGTGCCAGCAGCCAGGGACTTGCGGGAGAAGTTGACAATGATCAGTTCTTC. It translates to CASSQGLAGEVDNDQFF.

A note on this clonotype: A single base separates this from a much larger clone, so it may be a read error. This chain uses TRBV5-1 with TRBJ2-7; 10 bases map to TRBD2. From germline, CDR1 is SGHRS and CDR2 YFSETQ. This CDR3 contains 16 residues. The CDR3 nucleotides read TGCGCCAGCAGCCCCGGGACTAGCGTACACGGTGGCGAGCACTACTTC. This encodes CASSPGTSVHGGEHYF. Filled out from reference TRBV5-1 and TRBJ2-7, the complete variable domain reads KAGVTQTPRYLIKTRGQQVTLSCSPISGHRSVSWYQQTPGQGLQFLFEYFSETQRNKGNFPGRFSGRQFSNSRSEMNVSTLELGDSALYLCASSPGTSVHGGEHYFGPGTRLTVT.

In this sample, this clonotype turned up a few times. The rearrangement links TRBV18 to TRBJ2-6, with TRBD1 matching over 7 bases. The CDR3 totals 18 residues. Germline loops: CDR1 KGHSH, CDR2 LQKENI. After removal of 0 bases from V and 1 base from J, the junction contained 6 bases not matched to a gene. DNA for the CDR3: TGTGCCAGCTCACCACCGGGGACAGCCGTGTCTGGGGCCAACGTCCTGACTTTC. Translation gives CASSPPGTAVSGANVLTF.

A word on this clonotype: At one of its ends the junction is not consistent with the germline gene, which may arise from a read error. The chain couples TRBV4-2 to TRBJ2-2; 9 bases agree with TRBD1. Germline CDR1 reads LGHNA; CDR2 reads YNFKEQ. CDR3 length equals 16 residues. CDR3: CASSEDRGANAGELFF. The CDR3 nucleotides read TGTGCTAGCAGCGAGGACAGGGGCGCCAACGCCGGGGAGCTGTTTTTT.

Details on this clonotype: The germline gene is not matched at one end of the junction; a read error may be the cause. The CDR3 reads CAGSIARDSVAFF. The CDR3, as DNA: TGTGCCGGCAGCATAGCGCGAGATAGCGTGGCTTTCTTT. The chain recombines TRBV7-9 with TRBJ1-1; unclear D gene. This CDR3 has 13 amino acids. Germline V gene sequence: CDR1 SEHNR, CDR2 FQNEAQ (reference sequence).

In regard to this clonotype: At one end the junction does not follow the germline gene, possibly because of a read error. The CDR3 here is CSVVARTGLDAQYF. The CDR3 coding sequence is TGCAGCGTTGTGGCCAGGACAGGGCTAGATGCGCAGTATTTT. The chain combines TRBV29-1 with TRBJ2-3; 8 bases are a match to TRBD1. Germline V gene sequence: CDR1 SQVTM, CDR2 ANQGSEA. The CDR3 totals 14 residues.

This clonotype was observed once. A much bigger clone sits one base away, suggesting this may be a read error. In DNA, the CDR3 is TGTGCCACTAGGGCGACCTACGATCAGTACTTC. It yields the protein CATRATYDQYF. The chain carries TRBV25-1 and TRBJ2-7; D is uncertain. This CDR3 has 11 amino acids. The V gene's germline CDR1 is MGHDK and CDR2 SYGVNS.

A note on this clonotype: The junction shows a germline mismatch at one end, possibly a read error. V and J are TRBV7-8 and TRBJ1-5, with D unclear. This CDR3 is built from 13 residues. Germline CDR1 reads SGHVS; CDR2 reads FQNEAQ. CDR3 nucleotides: TGTACCAGCAGCTTGTTCTCGAGTCAGCCCCAGCATTTT. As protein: CTSSLFSSQPQHF.

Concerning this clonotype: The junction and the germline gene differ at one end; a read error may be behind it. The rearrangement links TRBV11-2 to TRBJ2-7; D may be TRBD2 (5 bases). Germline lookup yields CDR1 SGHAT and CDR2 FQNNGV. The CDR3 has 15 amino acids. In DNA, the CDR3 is TGTGTCAGCACCCCCTTGGAAGCGGCCCATTACGAGCAATACTTC. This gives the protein CVSTPLEAAHYEQYF.